This TCR beta chain emerged from a study of shared clonotypes between healthy human individuals. General study points: Naive subsets usually exceeded memory subsets in estimated richness. The authors expected sequencing depth to affect clonotype sharing among donors.

It was into CD45RA+ naive and CD45RA-negative memory subsets that the CD4+ cells were split. Investigators spread the genomic DNA of each subset evenly over several immunoSEQ plates. Only in-frame clones appear in the TCRdb table, and some are missing; sequencing was by immunoSEQ multiplex PCR. This table holds some 2,500,000 clones, just under 95% found once. The germline V gene encodes CDR1 SGDLS and CDR2 YYNGEE. The V gene lost 0 bases and the J gene lost 2 bases, with 9 bases spanning the gap. The CDR3 is 15 residues long. Comments on this clone: Its antigen is still unknown.

The rearrangement uses TRBV9 and TRBJ1-5; possibly TRBD1 for D (6 bases). This receptor was obtained from a man younger than 35 in good health. Some clones in this sample may be carry-over from other donors' samples. The sample comprised naive CD4+ T cells from PBMCs. The subset is: CD45RA+ positively selected. CDR3: CASSVAGGGNQPQHF. CDR3 coding DNA: TGTGCCAGCAGCGTAGCGGGGGGCGGCAATCAGCCCCAGCATTTT. Full variable domain (missing parts from reference TRBV9 and TRBJ1-5): DSGVTQTPKHLITATGQRVTLRCSPRSGDLSVYWYQQSLDQGLQFLIQYYNGEERAKGNILERFSAQQFPDLHSELNLSSLELGDSALYFCASSVAGGGNQPQHFGDGTRLSIL.